The entry that follows covers one TCR beta chain sequence. Its specificity is unknown. These data come from a study of radiotherapy plus CTLA-4 blockade in lung cancer. Study as a whole: Objective responses were observed in 15% to 20% of patients, and disease control was achieved by about 30%.

The repertoire was sequenced with immunoSEQ multiplex PCR; TCRdb's copy has only in-frame clones and lacks some. The table lists about 68,000 clones, 70% to 80% of them singletons. In chemo-refractory metastatic non-small-cell lung cancer, patients got ipilimumab CTLA-4 blockade together with focal radiation. Study-level findings and limits: Among reported predictors of response, early blood T cell clone dynamics with interferon-beta performed best. Expansion in blood of tumor-derived TCR clones was seen after radiotherapy plus ipilimumab.

The germline V gene has CDR1 SQVTM and CDR2 ANQGSEA. The V end lost 8 bases, the J end lost 0 bases, and 20 bases lay between the germline ends. The CDR3 length is 15 residues. This TCR was sampled from a human donor with non-small cell lung cancer who had a complete response to radiotherapy plus ipilimumab. The material was peripheral blood, obtained from a patient treated with radiotherapy plus ipilimumab. The chain recombines TRBV29-1 with TRBJ2-7; possibly TRBD2 for D (7 bases). The DNA of the CDR3 is TGCAGCTCAGGGGATTATCGGGGGGCCTCCTACGAGCAGTACTTC. Protein sequence: CSSGDYRGASYEQYF.